A single sample gave rise to the 18 T cell receptor beta chains below, sequenced in a study of T-cell reconstitution after alpha-beta-depleted transplantation in children. Library preparation (for TCRbeta) was performed with unique molecular identifiers. TCRdb used MiXCR to reprocess the PCR reads, holding one entry per CDR3 protein. The table lists 250,000 to 400,000 distinct CDR3 sequences, 20% to 30% of them singletons. The material was PBMCs, mostly from graft donor cells, obtained 180 days after TCRalphabeta/CD19-depleted stem cell transplant. The receptor set was obtained from a male patient younger than 18 who had a stem cell transplant for acute lymphoblastic leukemia, so the T cells may come from the graft donor.

This clonotype appeared a few times. The V and J genes are TRBV15 and TRBJ2-7, with D perhaps assigned TRBD1 or TRBD2 (5 bases each). Between the trimmed V and J ends, which lost 1 base and 2 bases, there was a span of 21 bases. The CDR3 has 18 amino acids. Germline V gene data show CDR1 as LNHNV and CDR2 as YYDKDF (reference sequence). The CDR3 nucleotides read TGTGCCACCAGCAGAGTTTACACCATCGGGACCAAACCCTACGAGCAGTACTTC. It yields the protein CATSRVYTIGTKPYEQYF.

This clonotype came up many times. The rearrangement uses TRBV20-1 and TRBJ2-1; TRBD2 agrees at 9 bases. This CDR3 is built from 13 residues. With V trimmed by 4 bases and J by 12 bases, 10 bases remained unmatched. CDR1 is DFQATT, CDR2 SNEGSKA, per germline (reference sequence). DNA of the CDR3: TGCAGTGCTATGGCGGGAGGGCGAGGGTCGCAGTTCTTC. It encodes CSAMAGGRGSQFF.

This clonotype turned up a few times. This sequence joins TRBV5-1 and TRBJ2-5; D may be TRBD1 (6 bases). Per the germline V gene, CDR1 is SGHRS and CDR2 is YFSETQ. This CDR3 has 14 residues. Trimming cost V 4 bases and J 4 bases, with 14 bases left between them. The CDR3: CASSPDRPRETQYF. CDR3 nucleotide sequence: TGCGCCAGCAGCCCCGACAGGCCCCGAGAGACCCAGTACTTC.

In this sample, this clonotype turned up a few times. The V and J genes are TRBV12-3 or TRBV12-4 and TRBJ2-3; D is perhaps TRBD1 (5 bases). Trimming cost V 3 bases and J 5 bases, with 12 bases left between them. This CDR3 has 14 residues. CDR3 in amino acids: CASSLSPQGDTQYF. The CDR3 DNA follows: TGTGCCAGCAGTTTGTCCCCGCAGGGAGATACGCAGTATTTT.

V gene TRBV6-2 or TRBV6-3 combines with J gene TRBJ2-1; D possibly corresponds to TRBD2 (6 bases). Germline CDR1 is MNHEY and CDR2 is SVGEGT. The CDR3 is made up of 14 amino acids. Trimming cost V 6 bases and J 6 bases, with 15 bases left between them. CDR3 sequence (DNA): TGTGCCAGCAGATGGAGGGCCCGACTCAATGAGCAGTTCTTC. As protein: CASRWRARLNEQFF.

This clonotype appeared once. The CDR3 here is CASSPIRTSGSGNIQYF. The CDR3 DNA follows: TGTGCCAGCAGCCCCATTCGGACTAGCGGGAGTGGAAACATTCAGTACTTC. The V call is TRBV6-2 or TRBV6-3, the J call TRBJ2-4, with 13 nucleotides matching TRBD2. The junction had 11 bases not matched to a gene; V was cut back by 6 bases and J by 6 bases. The germline V gene encodes CDR1 MNHEY and CDR2 SVGEGT. The CDR3 is made up of 17 amino acids.

This clonotype was counted between two and nine times. The chain combines TRBV20-1 with TRBJ2-7; maybe TRBD2 (6 bases). This CDR3 comprises 13 residues. Germline V gene sequence: CDR1 DFQATT, CDR2 SNEGSKA (reference sequence). V was shortened by 3 bases and J by 1 base, with 10 bases between the two germline ends. CDR3 amino acids: CSASGGISYEQYF. Here the CDR3 DNA reads TGCAGTGCTAGCGGAGGGATATCCTACGAGCAGTACTTC.

This clonotype showed up just a few times. V is TRBV11-2 and J is TRBJ2-1; 8 bases are shared with TRBD2. The CDR3 runs to 15 residues. The trim removed 7 bases at V and 5 bases at J, leaving 10 bases unmatched. Germline V CDR1 and CDR2: SGHAT, FQNNGV. This CDR3 is CASNPGGRANNEQFF. The CDR3 DNA is TGTGCCAGCAACCCGGGAGGGAGGGCCAACAATGAGCAGTTCTTC. The full variable domain, rest sourced from reference TRBV11-2 and TRBJ2-1, is EAGVAQSPRYKIIEKRQSVAFWCNPISGHATLYWYQQILGQGPKLLIQFQNNGVVDDSQLPKDRFSAERLKGVDSTLKIQPAKLEDSAVYLCASNPGGRANNEQFFGPGTRLTVL.

The chain employs TRBV27 and TRBJ2-2; no clear D gene. The V gene lost 9 bases and the J gene lost 4 bases, with 15 bases spanning the gap. CDR1 is MNHEY and CDR2 is SMNVEV in the germline V gene (reference sequence). The CDR3 length is 14 residues. The chain's CDR3 is CASRTASTTGELFF. CDR3 nucleotide sequence: TGTGCCAGTCGGACGGCCAGCACCACCGGGGAGCTGTTTTTT.

This clonotype has a handful of counts. The chain links TRBV5-4 to TRBJ2-2; D is perhaps TRBD2 (6 bases). V lost 1 base, J lost 1 base, and 20 bases lay in between. Germline lookup yields CDR1 SGHNT and CDR2 YYREEE (reference sequence). The length of the CDR3 is 19 residues. The CDR3: CASSLQWVGGRWNTGELFF. CDR3 nucleotides: TGTGCCAGCAGCTTGCAATGGGTCGGAGGGAGGTGGAACACCGGGGAGCTGTTTTTT.

This clonotype has only a few counts. The rearrangement links TRBV9 to TRBJ2-7; 9 bases agree with TRBD2. Germline assignment: CDR1 SGDLS and CDR2 YYNGEE. Unmatched junction bases numbered 12, after V lost 3 bases and J lost 5 bases. The CDR3 has 16 amino acids. CDR3 in amino acids: CASSAGGLAGYHEQYF. The CDR3 DNA is TGTGCCAGCAGCGCGGGAGGTCTAGCGGGATACCACGAGCAGTACTTC.

The J gene is TRBJ2-7, the V gene TRBV10-3; D ambiguous. The germline V gene encodes CDR1 ENHRY and CDR2 SYGVKD. CDR3 size: 13 residues. Trimming shortened V by 2 bases and J by 4 bases, and 9 bases separated the two germline ends. The CDR3 reads CAISESRAYEQYF. The CDR3 DNA is TGTGCCATCAGTGAGAGCCGGGCTTACGAGCAGTACTTC.

There are many counts of this clonotype. The CDR3 region is CASRPGLAGVAGELFF. The CDR3 DNA follows: TGTGCCAGCAGACCTGGACTAGCGGGAGTAGCCGGGGAGCTGTTTTTT. J is TRBJ2-2 and V is TRBV12-3 or TRBV12-4, with 13 positions matching TRBD2. The V segment lost 6 bases and the J segment 6 bases; nucleotides outside the gene matches: 7. The CDR3 runs to 16 residues.

There are many counts of this clonotype. This chain connects TRBV5-1 to TRBJ2-5; D is unresolved. V lost 4 bases and J lost 1, with 2 bases in between. This CDR3 is built from 11 residues. Germline loops: CDR1 SGHRS, CDR2 YFSETQ. CDR3 loop: CASSTQETQYF. CDR3 coding DNA: TGCGCCAGCAGCACCCAAGAGACCCAGTACTTC.

This chain connects TRBV24-1 to TRBJ2-3, with D possibly TRBD1 on 6 matching bases. The CDR3 covers 16 residues. CDR1 and CDR2 from the germline V gene are KGHDR and SFDVKD. The ends were cut back, 3 bases at V and 4 bases at J, with 16 bases in the middle. The CDR3 region is CATSDPGHPGADTQYF. CDR3 bases: TGTGCCACCAGTGATCCGGGACACCCAGGGGCAGATACGCAGTATTTT.

This chain links TRBV7-9 with TRBJ2-7, with D unresolved. Germline CDR1 reads SEHNR; CDR2 reads FQNEAQ (reference sequence). CDR3 size: 13 residues. The germline V and J ends were trimmed by 5 bases and 3 bases, with 11 bases remaining between them. As DNA, the CDR3 is TGTGCCAGCAGCACCAGGTCTAGCTACGAGCAGTACTTC. Translating gives CASSTRSSYEQYF.

This chain uses TRBV4-1 with TRBJ2-1; D ambiguous. The V gene lost 1 base and the J gene lost 4 bases, with 20 bases spanning the gap. Germline V gene sequence: CDR1 MGHRA, CDR2 YSYEKL. The CDR3 has 18 residues. The CDR3 bases are TGCGCCAGCAGCCAAGGTCATAATCATCGGAACCGGTACAATGAGCAGTTCTTC. Translating gives CASSQGHNHRNRYNEQFF.

This chain uses TRBV4-2 with TRBJ2-7, with 7 bases identical to TRBD1. Germline CDR1 is LGHNA and CDR2 is YNFKEQ. V lost 1 base to trimming and J lost 3 bases; unmatched junction nucleotides: 9. The CDR3 consists of 16 residues. The CDR3 nucleotides read TGTGCCAGCAGCCAAGTTGGGCGACAGGGCAGCTACGAGCAGTACTTC. Translated, it gives CASSQVGRQGSYEQYF.